This TCR beta chain came from a study of post-analysis software for immune sequencing data. The wider study: Relapsing-remitting, secondary progressive and progressive-relapsing courses of multiple sclerosis were included. Broader study findings: Roughly five TRBV segments were more frequent in patients than controls; TRBV5-6, TRBV5-1 and TRBV20-1 belonged to this group. Significantly decreased normalized Chao1 diversity was recorded for multiple sclerosis patients relative to controls.

About this clonotype: What it binds is not known. A junction boundary mismatches the germline segment, possibly from a read error.

Prepared TCR beta cDNA libraries contained unique molecular identifiers. Input populations of about 0.85 to 11 million T cells gave rise to roughly 0.5 million cDNA molecules. TCRdb reprocessed the PCR reads via MiXCR and lists one record per CDR3 protein. The sample has some 800,000 distinct CDR3 sequences; more than 45% are singletons. The CDR3 totals 13 residues. Germline values: CDR1 SEHNR, CDR2 FQNEAQ (reference sequence). Input material: blood. This TCR was sampled from a girl between 5 and 17 years old with multiple sclerosis. The J gene is TRBJ2-7, the V gene TRBV7-9; perhaps D is TRBD1 or TRBD2 (5 bases each). CDR3 loop: CANSPTVEGEQYF. For the CDR3, the DNA is TGTGCCAACAGCCCGACCGTAGAGGGGGAGCAGTACTTC.